This T cell receptor beta chain emerged from a study of shared clonotypes between healthy human individuals. CDR3 length: 13 amino acids. Germline V gene lookup returns CDR1 SGHNT and CDR2 YYREEE (reference sequence). The germline V and J ends were trimmed by 2 bases and 8 bases, with 10 bases remaining between them. Study findings and constraints: With few donors, the genetic and exposure-history diversity represented was limited.

The data were produced by immunoSEQ multiplex PCR, yet TCRdb's version contains in-frame clones alone and is incomplete. The sample contains roughly 220,000 clones, 50% to 75% of which appear only once. Comments on this clone: Antigen specificity is unknown.

The chain links TRBV5-4 to TRBJ1-4; D is unclear. The sample taken for sequencing was memory CD4+ T cells sorted from blood. Subset reported: CD45RA-negative fraction. This TCR was recovered from a man aged 25 to 40 in good health. The CDR3 protein is CASSFRVGEKLFF. DNA of the CDR3: TGTGCCAGCAGCTTCCGTGTTGGGGAAAAACTGTTTTTT.